This T cell receptor (beta chain) came from a study of blood T cell repertoires in COVID-19 (dated by TCRdb to about 2020). Describing the broader study: The collaborator samples originated in the United States, Italy and Spain and spanned the acute and convalescent phases of COVID-19. Nearly every sample came with metadata listing a de-identified subject ID, COVID-19 status, age in years and sex. The prospective study material was composed of cDNA or gDNA derived from T cells, B-cell-depleted T cells, or PBMCs. A freely available public database, intended as a resource for researchers studying the immune response to SARS-CoV-2, is where the repertoires were released. HLA class I and class II types, where available, came from metadata supplied by the sample provider rather than from assay-based typing. The dataset comprised deeply sampled blood TCRbeta repertoires from subjects exposed to, actively infected with, or recovered from COVID-19. The samples were drawn from the first 160 participants of the ongoing ImmuneRACE study and from 1,254 subjects provided by 6 global collaborators.

The germline V gene yields SQVTM for CDR1 and ANQGSEA for CDR2. V drops 7 bases and J drops 8 bases, leaving 23 bases in between. The CDR3 sequence holds 14 residues, the cysteine and phenylalanine included. Only the CDR3 part of the read is kept: 42 bases, read in frame from the first base. TCRbeta CDR3 regions were amplified from genomic DNA by means of the immunoSEQ Assay, a bias-controlled multiplex PCR. The study's processing was this. Nucleated cell counts per sample were estimated from amplification of reference gene primers within the assay. To quantify the absolute abundance of each unique TCRbeta CDR3 rearrangement, sequence reads were collapsed and filtered. For each sample, productive Simpson clonality was calculated as the square root of Simpson's diversity index across productive rearrangements. TCRdb provides this immuneACCESS table in a form limited to in-frame rearrangements. Some clones are lacking; in checked studies, under half of them reflect an unresolved V gene, and why the rest are absent is not known. V and J calls and clone size are given by that table; D and trimming were obtained from the DNA. This sample comprises 200,000 to 300,000 clones, over 90% of them detected only once. The ten largest make up roughly 0.8% of the sample.

To note about this clone: No cognate antigen has been identified for it. No quality values exist for individual bases; no much larger clone is one base distant.

At one collaborating source in Seattle, patients were enrolled during active infection and were followed longitudinally through the course of disease. Whole blood was collected in K2EDTA tubes by collaborating institutions according to the institutions' own protocols. For TCRbeta analysis, collaborator samples were shipped as frozen whole blood, as isolated PBMCs, or as DNA extracted from either sample type. What the research found in general, with its limitations: The quantity of clinical and demographic metadata differed by source and by participant and was supplied without curation.

The chain is made from TRBV29-1 and TRBJ1-2; the best D guess is TRBD1, with 6 bases matching. The clonotype was recovered from a man aged 25 to 40 with COVID-19, enrolled during active disease. Sequenced material: peripheral blood. The bases read TGCAGCGCTACACTGTCGACAGGCCGGCTCGGCTACACCTTC. It translates as CSATLSTGRLGYTF.